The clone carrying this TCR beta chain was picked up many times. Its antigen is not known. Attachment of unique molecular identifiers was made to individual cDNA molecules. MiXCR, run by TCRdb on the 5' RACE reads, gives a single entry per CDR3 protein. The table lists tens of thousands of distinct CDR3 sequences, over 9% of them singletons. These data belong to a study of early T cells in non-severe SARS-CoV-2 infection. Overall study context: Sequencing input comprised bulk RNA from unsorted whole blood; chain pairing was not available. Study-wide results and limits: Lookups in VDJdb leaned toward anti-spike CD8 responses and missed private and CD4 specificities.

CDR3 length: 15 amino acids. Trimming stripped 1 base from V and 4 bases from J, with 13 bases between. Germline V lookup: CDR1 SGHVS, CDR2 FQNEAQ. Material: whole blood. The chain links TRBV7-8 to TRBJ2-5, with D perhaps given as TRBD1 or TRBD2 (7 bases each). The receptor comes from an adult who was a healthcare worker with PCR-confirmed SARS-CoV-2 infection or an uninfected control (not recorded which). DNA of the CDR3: TGTGCCAGCAGCTTAGTGGGGGGGACAGTAGAGACCCAGTACTTC. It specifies CASSLVGGTVETQYF. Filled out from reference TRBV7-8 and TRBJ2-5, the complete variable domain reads GAGVSQSPRYKVAKRGQDVALRCDPISGHVSLFWYQQALGQGPEFLTYFQNEAQLDKSGLPSDRFFAERPEGSVSTLKIQRTQQEDSAVYLCASSLVGGTVETQYFGPGTRLLVL.